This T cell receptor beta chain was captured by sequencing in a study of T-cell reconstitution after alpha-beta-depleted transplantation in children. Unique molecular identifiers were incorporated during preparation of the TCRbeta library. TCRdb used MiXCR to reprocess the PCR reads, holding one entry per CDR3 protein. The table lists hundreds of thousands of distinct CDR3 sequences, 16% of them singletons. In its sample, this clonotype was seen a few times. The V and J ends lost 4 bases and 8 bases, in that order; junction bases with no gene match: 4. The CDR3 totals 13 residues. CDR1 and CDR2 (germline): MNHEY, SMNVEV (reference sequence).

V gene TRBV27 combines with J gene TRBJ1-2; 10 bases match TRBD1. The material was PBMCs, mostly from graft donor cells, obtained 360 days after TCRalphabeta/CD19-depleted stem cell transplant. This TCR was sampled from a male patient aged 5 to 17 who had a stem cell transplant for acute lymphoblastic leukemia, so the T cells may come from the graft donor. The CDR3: CASSYGGQGGYTF. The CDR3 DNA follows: TGTGCCAGCAGTTACGGGGGACAGGGGGGCTACACCTTC.